These T cell receptor beta chains were read from a single sample in a study of T cell responses to AZD1222 COVID-19 vaccine. Profiling relied on immunoSEQ multiplex PCR, and the TCRdb table lists in-frame clones only, not all of them. In the table there are 60,000 to 70,000 clones, 85% to 90% of which are singletons. The specimen comprised peripheral blood, sampled on day 0 of AZD1222 vaccination. Receptors were obtained from an adult in good health. CDR3s include the opening cysteine and the closing phenylalanine or tryptophan. D genes are given only for firm matches. Size is omitted from some rows. Given values are once, few, many or a class for expanded clones.

V gene	D gene	J gene	clone size	CDR3 protein	CDR3 DNA
TRBV7-8	TRBD2	TRBJ2-2	.	CASSLVSGGVNTGELFF	TGTGCCAGCAGCTTAGTTAGCGGGGGGGTTAACACCGGGGAGCTGTTTTTT
TRBV18	.	TRBJ1-4	once	CASSPAGEDRLFF	TGTGCCAGCTCACCAGCAGGCGAGGATAGACTGTTTTTT
TRBV18	TRBD2	TRBJ2-1	.	CASSPTPSGAYNEQFF	TGTGCCAGCTCACCGACGCCTAGCGGGGCCTACAATGAGCAGTTCTTC
TRBV11-2	TRBD1	TRBJ1-2	.	CASSSLPTGAYGYTF	TGTGCCAGCAGCTCACTTCCGACAGGGGCCTATGGCTACACCTTC
TRBV6-5	.	TRBJ1-1	.	CASSSSPEGTEAFF	TGTGCCAGCAGTTCAAGTCCCGAGGGCACTGAAGCTTTCTTT
TRBV5-1	TRBD2	TRBJ2-1	.	CASSLASAGGRRGNEQFF	TGCGCCAGCAGCTTGGCCAGCGCGGGGGGCCGCCGGGGCAATGAGCAGTTCTTC
TRBV3-1/TRBV3-2	.	TRBJ2-1	few	CASSAGGKQFF	TGTGCCAGCAGTGCCGGCGGAAAGCAGTTCTTC
TRBV6-5	.	TRBJ2-2	.	CASSYMMSGELFF	TGTGCCAGCAGTTATATGATGTCCGGGGAGCTGTTTTTT
TRBV19	.	TRBJ1-4	.	CASSQQGRNEKLFF	TGTGCCAGTAGTCAACAGGGCCGTAATGAAAAACTGTTTTTT
TRBV30	.	TRBJ1-5	.	CAWSSPSGHFNQPQHF	TGTGCCTGGAGTTCCCCCTCCGGACACTTTAATCAGCCCCAGCATTTT
TRBV9	.	TRBJ1-2	.	CASRNRDAYGYTF	TGTGCCAGCAGAAACAGGGACGCCTATGGCTACACCTTC
TRBV7-3	TRBD2	TRBJ2-2	.	CASSQGLAGTGELFF	TGTGCCAGCAGCCAGGGACTAGCGGGGACCGGGGAGCTGTTTTTT
TRBV21-1	.	TRBJ1-5	.	CASSNELPKQGSNQPQHF	TGTGCCAGCAGCAACGAACTCCCGAAACAGGGGAGTAATCAGCCCCAGCATTTT
TRBV19	.	TRBJ2-3	.	CASTGLRDLAADTQYF	TGTGCCAGTACCGGGCTCCGGGACCTAGCCGCAGATACGCAGTATTTT
TRBV7-2	.	TRBJ1-6	.	CASSLGGSPLTRHF	TGTGCCAGCAGCTTGGGGGGCAGTCCCTTAACTCGTCACTTT
TRBV19	.	TRBJ1-2	.	CASSTGTGDGYTF	TGTGCCAGTAGTACCGGGACGGGGGATGGCTACACCTTC
TRBV9	TRBD2	TRBJ2-1	.	CASSGLAGGFGNEQFF	TGTGCCAGCAGCGGCCTAGCGGGGGGGTTCGGCAATGAGCAGTTCTTC
TRBV4-1	TRBD1	TRBJ2-7	.	CASSQDRNRGQFYEQYF	TGCGCCAGCAGCCAAGATCGGAACAGGGGGCAGTTCTACGAGCAGTACTTC
TRBV4-1	.	TRBJ1-2	once	CASSPPNYGYTF	TGCGCCAGCAGCCCACCCAACTATGGCTACACCTTC
TRBV3-1/TRBV3-2	.	TRBJ1-6	.	CASSQASRYHSPLHF	TGTGCCAGCAGCCAAGCCTCCAGGTACCATTCACCCCTCCACTTT
TRBV6-1	.	TRBJ2-7	.	CASSEAQSLEQYF	TGTGCCAGCAGTGAAGCCCAAAGTTTGGAGCAGTACTTC
TRBV9	.	TRBJ1-1	few	CASSVVTEAFF	TGTGCCAGCAGCGTAGTCACTGAAGCTTTCTTT
TRBV9	.	TRBJ1-3	.	CASSVGSSGNTIYF	TGTGCCAGCAGCGTAGGTTCATCTGGAAACACCATATATTTT
TRBV5-1	.	TRBJ2-7	.	CASSSASGYSEQYF	TGCGCCAGCAGCTCGGCGTCAGGGTACTCCGAGCAGTACTTC
TRBV19	.	TRBJ2-2	.	CASSMAGWAGELFF	TGTGCCAGTAGTATGGCTGGTTGGGCCGGGGAGCTGTTTTTT
TRBV5-1	.	TRBJ2-7	.	CASSLRTLGYEQYF	TGCGCCAGCAGCTTAAGGACCCTGGGCTACGAGCAGTACTTC
TRBV4-2	.	TRBJ1-4	.	CASSQDPRFGEKLFF	TGTGCCAGCAGCCAAGATCCCAGATTCGGCGAAAAACTGTTTTTT
TRBV7-8	TRBD1	TRBJ1-1	.	CASSEDRLNTEAFF	TGTGCCAGCAGCGAGGACAGGCTGAACACTGAAGCTTTCTTT
TRBV7-3	.	TRBJ2-5	.	CASSLSGSQLETQYF	TGTGCCAGCAGCTTAAGCGGTAGTCAACTGGAGACCCAGTACTTC
TRBV7-8	.	TRBJ1-5	.	CASSVQGNQPQHF	TGTGCCAGCAGCGTCCAGGGAAATCAGCCCCAGCATTTT
TRBV18	.	TRBJ1-1	.	CASSPLTQELSTSSEAFF	TGTGCCAGCTCACCACTCACTCAGGAGCTATCGACCTCAAGTGAAGCTTTCTTT
TRBV7-2	.	TRBJ1-4	.	CASSLSTGILTNEKLFF	TGTGCCAGCAGCTTATCGACTGGGATTCTAACTAATGAAAAACTGTTTTTT
TRBV27	.	TRBJ1-5	.	CASSLGRHSNQPQHF	TGTGCCAGCAGCCTAGGGAGGCATAGCAATCAGCCCCAGCATTTT
TRBV19	.	TRBJ1-2	.	CASSIDNRNYGYTF	TGTGCCAGTAGTATTGATAACAGAAACTATGGCTACACCTTC
TRBV7-8	TRBD1	TRBJ2-2	.	CASSLAPPVLGTGVITGELFF	TGTGCCAGCAGCTTAGCGCCCCCGGTTTTAGGGACAGGGGTGATCACCGGGGAGCTGTTTTTT
TRBV19	.	TRBJ2-7	once	CASSITGRQYF	TGTGCCAGTAGTATTACTGGCAGGCAGTACTTC
TRBV9	.	TRBJ1-3	.	CASKRGFVGDGPSGNTIYF	TGTGCCAGCAAGCGGGGATTCGTGGGGGACGGGCCCTCTGGAAACACCATATATTTT
TRBV21-1	.	TRBJ2-1	.	CASSKALYGSTGSYNEQFF	TGTGCCAGCAGCAAAGCGCTTTACGGCAGCACTGGCTCCTACAATGAGCAGTTCTTC
TRBV28	.	TRBJ1-2	.	CASSSNEYGYTF	TGTGCCAGCAGTTCCAACGAATATGGCTACACCTTC
TRBV6-1	.	TRBJ2-7	once	CASSVKPGTGYGEQYF	TGTGCCAGCAGTGTTAAACCGGGAACAGGCTATGGCGAGCAGTACTTC
TRBV19	.	TRBJ2-5	.	CATQGSGETQYF	TGTGCCACCCAGGGGAGCGGGGAGACCCAGTACTTC
TRBV12-5	.	TRBJ1-5	.	CASGLPGSRGQPQHF	TGTGCTAGTGGTTTGCCAGGGTCGAGAGGACAGCCCCAGCATTTT
TRBV10-3	TRBD1	TRBJ2-3	.	CAIGEKDRGTDTQYF	TGTGCCATCGGGGAGAAGGACAGGGGGACAGATACGCAGTATTTT
TRBV9	.	TRBJ1-2	.	CASSVAAQGPLPGYTF	TGTGCCAGCAGCGTAGCGGCCCAGGGCCCTCTACCAGGCTACACCTTC
TRBV28	.	TRBJ1-1	.	CASTPGAGNTEAFF	TGTGCCAGCACCCCGGGAGCGGGGAACACTGAAGCTTTCTTT